This TCR beta chain was identified during a study of CXCR3-negative and CXCR3-positive naive CD8 T cells. Study-level points and caveats: CXCR3-positive naive cells had TRB CDR3s that were more hydrophobic than CXCR3-negative naive cells had. Both of the naive subsets showed about the same high diversity, but memory CD8+ cells had much less. Post-cryopreservation CXCR3 expression was partly diminished, and the bulk of assays employed fresh PBMCs.

In preparing the TRB cDNA libraries, 5' RACE with UMI labels was used. TCRdb reprocessed the 5' RACE reads, keeping one entry per CDR3 protein, no DNA. The sample has under 75,000 distinct CDR3 sequences. Comment on this clonotype: The antigen remains unidentified.

Cells that were CD45RO-CCR7+CD27+CD95- constituted naive CD8+ T cells. CDR1 LGHNA and CDR2 YSLEER come from the germline V gene. This CDR3 spans 13 amino acids. J is TRBJ2-1 and V is TRBV4-3. The clonotype comes from a human donor in good health. Some clones in this sample may be carry-over from other donors' samples. The sample taken for sequencing was naive CXCR3+ CD8+ T cells from blood. Subset defined: CD45RO-CCR7+CD27+CD95- naive CD8+ T cells expressing CXCR3 (TNR3+). The CDR3 here is CASSQGSRREQFF.